A single sample gave rise to the 16 T cell receptor beta chains below, sequenced in a study of vaccination effects on CD4 cells after COVID-19. No antigen is known for these receptors. Profiled with immunoSEQ multiplex PCR; TCRdb holds only in-frame clones, not every one. Of about 41,000 clones listed, over 75% were seen once; the top ten hold about 3.1%. Antigen-specific CD4+ T cells expanded by the ViraFEST assay with viral peptide pools were then sequenced. A 10-day culture period preceded the isolation of CD4+ T cells. Vaccine recipients had no previous SARS-CoV-2 infection; their nucleocapsid antibodies were negative. The sequencing used CD4+ T cells from PBMCs cultured with HCoV-NL63 spike peptides, collected before COVID-19 vaccination. The receptors were sampled from a human donor who received a COVID-19 vaccine.

The chain is built from TRBV6-5 and TRBJ2-3; 10 nucleotides match TRBD1. The CDR3 length is 16 residues. V lost 1 base and J lost 6; bases outside the gene matches: 7. From germline, CDR1 is MNHEY and CDR2 SVGAGI. In DNA form, the CDR3 reads TGTGCCAGCAGTTACTTGACAGGGGGCGCGACGGATACGCAGTATTTT. Translation gives CASSYLTGGATDTQYF.

In this sample, this clone turned up a few times. The chain combines TRBV5-1 with TRBJ1-1; TRBD1 matches at 10 bases. From germline, CDR1 is SGHRS and CDR2 YFSETQ. This CDR3 has 16 residues. Losses at the gene ends were 4 bases for V and 3 bases for J; bases not matched to a gene: 9. The CDR3 here is CASSPGQGEWDTEAFF. Here the CDR3 DNA reads TGCGCCAGCAGCCCCGGACAGGGGGAATGGGACACTGAAGCTTTCTTT.

In this sample, this clone turned up once. This rearrangement joins TRBV7-2 to TRBJ2-1; TRBD2 aligns across 8 bases. V shed 0 bases, J shed 6 bases, and the junction held 7 bases outside the gene matches. The CDR3 has 16 residues. The germline V gene encodes CDR1 SGHTA and CDR2 FQGNSA. The CDR3 coding sequence is TGTGCCAGCAGCTTAGCGTCCAGCGGGGGAACCAATGAGCAGTTCTTC. Protein: CASSLASSGGTNEQFF.

The rearrangement uses TRBV18 and TRBJ2-6; 9 bases align to TRBD1. V lost 5 bases and J lost 1; bases outside the gene matches: 0. The germline V gene has CDR1 KGHSH and CDR2 LQKENI. There are 15 residues in the CDR3. The CDR3: CASSGQGSGANVLTF. The CDR3 bases are TGTGCCAGCTCAGGACAGGGGTCTGGGGCCAACGTCCTGACTTTC.

The chain combines TRBV6-2 or TRBV6-3 with TRBJ1-2; 10 positions agree with TRBD1. Germline V gene sequence: CDR1 MNHEY, CDR2 SVGEGT. Trimming took 6 bases from V and 4 from J; bases not matched to a gene: 8. CDR3 length: 15 residues. CDR3 nucleotide sequence: TGTGCCAGCAGCGATCCGGGACAGGGGACCTATGGCTACACCTTC. Its translation: CASSDPGQGTYGYTF.

The J gene is TRBJ2-7, the V gene TRBV6-1, with D perhaps matching TRBD1 (6 bases). This CDR3 has 16 residues. V was shortened by 1 base and J by 1 base, with 14 bases between the two germline ends. Germline V gives CDR1 MNHNS, CDR2 SASEGT. The CDR3 DNA is TGTGCCAGCAGTGAAGGTTGGGCAGGGGATTCCTACGAGCAGTACGTC. Protein sequence: CASSEGWAGDSYEQYV.

This rearrangement joins TRBV27 to TRBJ2-5; TRBD1 is a possible D gene (5 bases). V was trimmed by 6 bases and J by 1 base, leaving 15 bases between them. The CDR3 spans 15 residues. Germline V gene data show CDR1 as MNHEY and CDR2 as SMNVEV (reference sequence). CDR3 bases: TGTGCCAGCAGAAACAATGGACATTTCCAAGAGACCCAGTACTTC. Amino acid sequence: CASRNNGHFQETQYF.

CDR3 residues: CASSIGTGGHYGYTF. CDR3 DNA: TGTGCCAGTAGTATCGGGACAGGGGGGCACTATGGCTACACCTTC. This chain connects TRBV19 to TRBJ1-2, with 11 bases matching TRBD1. Germline trimming cut 3 bases from V and 3 bases from J; bases unmatched to any gene: 3. The CDR3 contains 15 residues. Germline values: CDR1 LNHDA, CDR2 SQIVND (reference sequence).

This clone has a handful of counts. V usage is TRBV11-2 and J usage is TRBJ1-2; D possibly corresponds to TRBD1 (6 bases). CDR3 length: 13 amino acids. The germline V and J ends were trimmed by 7 bases and 3 bases, with 12 bases remaining between them. The V gene's germline CDR1 is SGHAT and CDR2 FQNNGV. The CDR3 reads CASTSGGHYGYTF. The CDR3, as DNA: TGTGCCAGCACCTCCGGGGGGCACTATGGCTACACCTTC.

The chain is built from TRBV7-9 and TRBJ2-3; D perhaps matches TRBD2 (7 bases). V was clipped by 2 bases and J by 6 bases, with 12 bases between them. There are 14 residues in the CDR3. The V gene's germline CDR1 is SEHNR and CDR2 FQNEAQ (reference sequence). This chain's CDR3 is CASSLRGGVDTQYF. CDR3 DNA sequence: TGTGCCAGCAGCTTAAGGGGGGGGGTGGATACGCAGTATTTT.

V usage is TRBV6-5 and J usage is TRBJ1-2; 9 positions match TRBD1. Germline CDR1 and CDR2: MNHEY and SVGAGI. This CDR3 is 14 amino acids long. J gave up 4 bases and V 5 bases, and 5 bases lay outside the gene matches. CDR3 DNA sequence: TGTGCCAGCAGTACGCAGACAGGGGGCTATGGCTACACCTTC. The encoded protein is CASSTQTGGYGYTF.

The rearrangement uses TRBV30 and TRBJ2-1; 10 nucleotides line up with TRBD2. This CDR3 has 16 amino acids. From germline, CDR1 is GTSNPN and CDR2 SVGIG (reference sequence). J lost 7 bases, V lost 0 bases, and 9 bases had no gene match. CDR3 bases: TGTGCCTGGAGTGTAACCAGCGGGGGGGCTCGGAATGAGCAGTTCTTC. Its protein product is CAWSVTSGGARNEQFF.

For the CDR3, the DNA is TGTGCCAGCAGCTTAGACAGGGTGGGGGGCTACACCTTC. This encodes CASSLDRVGGYTF. The gene calls are TRBV13 and TRBJ1-2; a weak D match, TRBD1 (6 bases). The CDR3 runs to 13 residues. Per germline, CDR1 PRHDT and CDR2 FYEKMQ (reference sequence). V dropped 1 base and J dropped 8 bases, with 11 bases sitting between them.

The V gene is TRBV7-3, the J gene TRBJ2-7, with a possible D match to TRBD1 (6 bases). CDR3 length: 13 amino acids. Germline-derived CDR1 and CDR2 are SGHTA and FQGTGA. Trimming pared 9 bases from V and 2 bases from J, leaving 14 bases between. This CDR3 reads CARSQGFAYEQYV. The CDR3 DNA reads TGTGCCAGATCCCAGGGGTTTGCCTACGAGCAGTACGTC.

This chain connects TRBV10-3 to TRBJ1-5; perhaps TRBD1 as D (5 bases). V shed 3 bases and J shed 2 bases, with 11 bases lying between them. The CDR3 is made up of 15 amino acids. Looked up from germline, CDR1 is ENHRY and CDR2 is SYGVKD. The CDR3 nucleotides are TGTGCCATCAGTGATGGCGGGGCTGGCAATCAGCCCCAGCATTTT. It encodes CAISDGGAGNQPQHF.

This sequence joins TRBV7-2 and TRBJ1-2; perhaps TRBD1 as D (6 bases). CDR3 length equals 14 residues. V lost 5 bases and J lost 4, with 14 bases in between. Looked up from germline, CDR1 is SGHTA and CDR2 is FQGNSA. CDR3 DNA sequence: TGTGCCAGCAGCCCCAGGACAGTCTCCTATGGCTACACCTTC. Translating gives CASSPRTVSYGYTF.